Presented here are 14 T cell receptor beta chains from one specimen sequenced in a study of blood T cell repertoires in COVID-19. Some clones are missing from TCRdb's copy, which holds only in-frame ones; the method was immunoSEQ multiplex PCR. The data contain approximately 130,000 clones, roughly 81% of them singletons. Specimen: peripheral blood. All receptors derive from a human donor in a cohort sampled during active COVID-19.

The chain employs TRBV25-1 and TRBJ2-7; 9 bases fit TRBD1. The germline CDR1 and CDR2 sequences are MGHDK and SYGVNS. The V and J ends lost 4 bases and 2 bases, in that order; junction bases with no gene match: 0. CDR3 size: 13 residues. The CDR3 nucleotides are TGTGCCAGCAGTGGGGACAGGGCCTACGAGCAGTACTTC. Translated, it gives CASSGDRAYEQYF.

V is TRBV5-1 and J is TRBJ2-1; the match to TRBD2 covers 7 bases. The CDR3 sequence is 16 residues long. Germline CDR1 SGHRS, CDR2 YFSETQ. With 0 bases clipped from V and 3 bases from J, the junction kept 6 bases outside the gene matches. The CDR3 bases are TGCGCCAGCAGCTTGGTGGGGGGGAGGAACTACAATGAGCAGTTCTTC. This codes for CASSLVGGRNYNEQFF.

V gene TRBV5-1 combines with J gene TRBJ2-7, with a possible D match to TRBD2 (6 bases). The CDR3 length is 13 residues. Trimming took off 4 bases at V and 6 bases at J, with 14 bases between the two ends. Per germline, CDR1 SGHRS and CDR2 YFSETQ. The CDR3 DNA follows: TGCGCCAGCAGCCCCGGGGGTCAGGGCGAGCAGTACTTC. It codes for CASSPGGQGEQYF.

In DNA form, the CDR3 reads TGTGCTAGTGGTTTGTCCGGGACAGGGGGACCCGCAGATACGCAGTATTTT. It is translated as CASGLSGTGGPADTQYF. The J gene is TRBJ2-3, the V gene TRBV12-5; 11 bases fit TRBD1. Germline V gene sequence: CDR1 LGHNT, CDR2 FRNRAP. The junction had 8 bases not matched to a gene; V was cut back by 2 bases and J by 4 bases. This CDR3 spans 17 amino acids.

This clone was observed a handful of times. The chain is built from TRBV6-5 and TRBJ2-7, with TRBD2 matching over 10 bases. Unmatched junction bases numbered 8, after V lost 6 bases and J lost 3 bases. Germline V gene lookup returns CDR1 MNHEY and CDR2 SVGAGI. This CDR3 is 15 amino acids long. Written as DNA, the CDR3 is TGTGCCAGCAGGGCCGGACTAGCGGACTACTACGAGCAGTACTTC. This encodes CASRAGLADYYEQYF.

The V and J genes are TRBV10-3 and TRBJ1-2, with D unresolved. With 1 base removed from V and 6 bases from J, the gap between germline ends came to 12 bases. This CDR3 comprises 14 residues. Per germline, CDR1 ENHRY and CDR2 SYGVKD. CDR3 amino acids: CAISEYGEADGYTF. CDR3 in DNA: TGTGCCATCAGTGAGTACGGGGAGGCGGATGGCTACACCTTC.

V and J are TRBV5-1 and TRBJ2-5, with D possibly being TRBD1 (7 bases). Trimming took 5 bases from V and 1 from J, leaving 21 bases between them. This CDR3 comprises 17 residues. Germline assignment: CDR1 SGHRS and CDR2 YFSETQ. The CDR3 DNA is TGCGCCAGCAGAGTTTGCGGGACAGAAGGAGCCCAAGAGACCCAGTACTTC. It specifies CASRVCGTEGAQETQYF. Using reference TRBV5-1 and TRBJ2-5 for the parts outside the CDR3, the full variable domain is KAGVTQTPRYLIKTRGQQVTLSCSPISGHRSVSWYQQTPGQGLQFLFEYFSETQRNKGNFPGRFSGRQFSNSRSEMNVSTLELGDSALYLCASRVCGTEGAQETQYFGPGTRLLVL.

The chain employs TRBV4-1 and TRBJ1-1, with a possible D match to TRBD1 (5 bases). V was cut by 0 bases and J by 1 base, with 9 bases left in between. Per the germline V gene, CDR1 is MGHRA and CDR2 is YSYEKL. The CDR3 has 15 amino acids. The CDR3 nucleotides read TGCGCCAGCAGCCAAGAAGGGGTGGCGAACACTGAAGCTTTCTTT. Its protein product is CASSQEGVANTEAFF.

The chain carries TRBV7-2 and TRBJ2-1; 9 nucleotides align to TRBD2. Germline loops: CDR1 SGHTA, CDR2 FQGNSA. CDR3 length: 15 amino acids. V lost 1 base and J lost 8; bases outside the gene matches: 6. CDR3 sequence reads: CASSLGLAGSYEQFF. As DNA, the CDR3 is TGTGCCAGCAGCTTAGGGCTAGCGGGGAGCTATGAGCAGTTCTTC.

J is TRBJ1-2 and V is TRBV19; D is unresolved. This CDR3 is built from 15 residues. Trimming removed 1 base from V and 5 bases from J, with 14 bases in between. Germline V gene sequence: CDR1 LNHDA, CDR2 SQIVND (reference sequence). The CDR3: CASSIVGRDAYGYTF. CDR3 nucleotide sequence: TGTGCCAGTAGTATAGTCGGACGGGATGCTTATGGCTACACCTTC.

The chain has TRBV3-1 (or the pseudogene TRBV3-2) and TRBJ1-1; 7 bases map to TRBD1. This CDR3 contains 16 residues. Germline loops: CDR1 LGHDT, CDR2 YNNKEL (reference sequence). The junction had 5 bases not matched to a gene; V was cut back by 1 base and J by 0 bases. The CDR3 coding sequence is TGTGCCAGCAGCCAAGGTGGACAGGTTATGAACACTGAAGCTTTCTTT. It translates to CASSQGGQVMNTEAFF.

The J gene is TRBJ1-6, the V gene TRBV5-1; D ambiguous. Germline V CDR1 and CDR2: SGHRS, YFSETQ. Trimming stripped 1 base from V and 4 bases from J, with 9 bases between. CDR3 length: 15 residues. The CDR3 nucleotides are TGCGCCAGCAGCTTGTCGAGGGAATATAATTCACCCCTCCACTTT. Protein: CASSLSREYNSPLHF.

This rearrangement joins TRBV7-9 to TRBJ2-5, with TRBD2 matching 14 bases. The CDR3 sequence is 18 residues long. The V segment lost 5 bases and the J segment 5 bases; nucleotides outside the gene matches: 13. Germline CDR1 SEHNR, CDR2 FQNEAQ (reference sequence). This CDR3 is CASSPRLAGGPGRETQYF. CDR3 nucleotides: TGTGCCAGCAGCCCCCGACTAGCGGGGGGGCCGGGTAGGGAGACCCAGTACTTC.

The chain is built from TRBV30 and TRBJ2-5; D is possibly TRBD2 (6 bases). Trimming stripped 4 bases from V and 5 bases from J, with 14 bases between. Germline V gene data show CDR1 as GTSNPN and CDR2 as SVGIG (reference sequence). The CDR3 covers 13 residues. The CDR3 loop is CAWTDSRGETQYF. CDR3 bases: TGTGCCTGGACTGATTCACGGGGGGAGACCCAGTACTTC.